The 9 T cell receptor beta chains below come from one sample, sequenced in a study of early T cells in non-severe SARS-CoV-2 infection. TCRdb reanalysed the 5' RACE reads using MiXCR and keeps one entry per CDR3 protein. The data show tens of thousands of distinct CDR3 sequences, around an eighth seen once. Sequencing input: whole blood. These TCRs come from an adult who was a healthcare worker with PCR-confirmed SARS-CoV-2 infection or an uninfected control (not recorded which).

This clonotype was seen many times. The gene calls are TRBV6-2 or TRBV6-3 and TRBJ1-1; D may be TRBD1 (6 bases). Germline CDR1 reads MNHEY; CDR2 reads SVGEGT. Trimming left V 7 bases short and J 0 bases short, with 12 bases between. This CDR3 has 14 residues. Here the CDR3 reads CASTPGTMNTEAFF. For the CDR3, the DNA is TGTGCCAGCACCCCCGGGACAATGAACACTGAAGCTTTCTTT.

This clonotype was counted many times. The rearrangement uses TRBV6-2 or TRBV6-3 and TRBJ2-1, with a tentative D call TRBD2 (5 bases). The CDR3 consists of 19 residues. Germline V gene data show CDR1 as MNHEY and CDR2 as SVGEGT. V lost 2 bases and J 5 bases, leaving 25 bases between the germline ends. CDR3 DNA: TGTGCCAGCAGTTACGGACTCTGGTCCTACGGGAAACGGGACAATGAGCAGTTCTTC. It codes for CASSYGLWSYGKRDNEQFF.

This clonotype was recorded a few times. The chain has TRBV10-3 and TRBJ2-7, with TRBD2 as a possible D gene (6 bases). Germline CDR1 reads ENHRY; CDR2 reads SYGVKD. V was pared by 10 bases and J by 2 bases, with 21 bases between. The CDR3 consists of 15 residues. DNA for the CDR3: TGTGCCACCCCGTGGAGGGGACCAACCCCCTACGAGCAGTACTTC. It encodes CATPWRGPTPYEQYF.

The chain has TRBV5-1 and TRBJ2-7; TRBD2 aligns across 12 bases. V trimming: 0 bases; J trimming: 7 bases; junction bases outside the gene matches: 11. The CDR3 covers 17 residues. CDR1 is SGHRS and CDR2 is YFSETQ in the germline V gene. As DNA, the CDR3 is TGCGCCAGCAGCTTGGGATCGACTAGCGGGGGTGCTCGGGAGCAGTACTTC. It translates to CASSLGSTSGGAREQYF.

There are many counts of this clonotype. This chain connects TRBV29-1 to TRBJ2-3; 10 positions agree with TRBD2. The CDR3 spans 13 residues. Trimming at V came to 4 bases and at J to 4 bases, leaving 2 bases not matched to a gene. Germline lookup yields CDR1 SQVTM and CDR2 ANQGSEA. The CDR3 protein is CSVGLAGADTQYF. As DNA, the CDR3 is TGCAGCGTTGGACTAGCGGGTGCAGATACGCAGTATTTT.

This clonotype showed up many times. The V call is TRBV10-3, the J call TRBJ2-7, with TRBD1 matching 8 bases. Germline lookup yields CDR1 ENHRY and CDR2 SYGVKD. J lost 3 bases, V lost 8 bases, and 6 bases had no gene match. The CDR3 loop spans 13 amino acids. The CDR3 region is CAISGQGGYEQYF. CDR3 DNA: TGTGCCATCTCTGGACAGGGTGGCTACGAGCAGTACTTC.

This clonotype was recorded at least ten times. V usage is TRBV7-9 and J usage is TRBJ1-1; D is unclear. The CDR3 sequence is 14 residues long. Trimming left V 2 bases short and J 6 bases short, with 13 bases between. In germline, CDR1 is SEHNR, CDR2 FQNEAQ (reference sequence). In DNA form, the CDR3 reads TGTGCCAGCAGCTTATCTGCTTCGGGCGCTGAAGCTTTCTTT. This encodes CASSLSASGAEAFF.

The CDR3 reads CASSLGLAAGANVLTF. DNA of the CDR3: TGCGCCAGCAGCTTAGGACTAGCTGCTGGGGCCAACGTCCTGACTTTC. The V gene is TRBV5-1, the J gene TRBJ2-6; 8 nucleotides align to TRBD2. CDR1 and CDR2 (germline): SGHRS, YFSETQ. This CDR3 spans 16 amino acids. With V trimmed by 2 bases and J by 2 bases, 3 bases remained unmatched.

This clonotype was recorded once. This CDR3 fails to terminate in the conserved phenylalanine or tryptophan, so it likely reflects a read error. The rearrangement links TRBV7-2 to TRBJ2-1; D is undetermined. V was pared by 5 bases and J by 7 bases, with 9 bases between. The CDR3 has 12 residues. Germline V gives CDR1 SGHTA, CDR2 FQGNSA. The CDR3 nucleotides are TGTGCCAGCAGCAAAACCGTTAATGAGCAGTTCTCC. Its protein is CASSKTVNEQFS.